The source of this T cell receptor beta chain is a study of blood T cell repertoires in COVID-19. Study in general: PBMCs, B-cell-depleted T cells, or T cells provided the cDNA or gDNA that made up the material.

Measured with immunoSEQ multiplex PCR; TCRdb has only the in-frame clones, and not every one. The sample consists of under 300,000 clones, 84% of them appearing once. The CDR3 length is 11 residues. Trimming removed 3 bases at V and 8 bases at J, with 5 bases between. The V call is TRBV12-3 or TRBV12-4, the J call TRBJ1-5; D gene ambiguous. The material sequenced was peripheral blood. This TCR was recovered from a man aged 35 to 55 who had recovered from COVID-19. CDR3 loop: CASSLGKPQHF. In DNA, the CDR3 is TGTGCCAGCAGTTTGGGCAAGCCCCAGCATTTT.